Below are 7 T cell receptor beta chains sequenced from a single sample in a study of blood T cell repertoires in COVID-19. Repertoires were generated with immunoSEQ multiplex PCR, while TCRdb's copy carries only in-frame clones and drops some. The sample gives over 90,000 clones, under 90% of which show up once; 3% to 4% is in the top ten. The source material was peripheral blood. The receptors shown here come from a woman aged 70-85 years with acute or convalescent COVID-19.

The genes are TRBV6-5 and TRBJ1-4, with TRBD1 matching 7 bases. CDR1 MNHEY and CDR2 SVGAGI come from the germline V gene. J gave up 3 bases and V 6 bases, and 4 bases lay outside the gene matches. This CDR3 is built from 14 residues. CDR3 sequence reads: CASRRDSSNEKLFF. The CDR3 region has the DNA TGTGCCAGCAGACGGGACAGCTCTAATGAAAAACTGTTTTTT.

V gene TRBV2 combines with J gene TRBJ1-2; unclear D gene. Germline V CDR1 and CDR2: SNHLY, FYNNEI. Deletions cut 8 bases from V and 3 bases from J, with 13 bases between. The CDR3 runs to 13 residues. The CDR3 region is CASHPTGYYGYTF. Written as DNA, the CDR3 is TGTGCCAGCCACCCGACTGGGTACTATGGCTACACCTTC.

The chain carries TRBV3-1 (or the pseudogene TRBV3-2) and TRBJ1-6; TRBD1 matches at 10 bases. The V gene end was trimmed by 3 bases and the J gene end by 6 bases; junction bases not matched to a gene: 2. The V gene's germline CDR1 is LGHDT and CDR2 YNNKEL (reference sequence). The CDR3 runs to 15 residues. The DNA of the CDR3 is TGTGCCAGCAGCCAGACAGGGGGCGGTAATTCACCCCTCCACTTT. Encoded protein: CASSQTGGGNSPLHF.

The J gene is TRBJ2-1, the V gene TRBV15, with 15 nucleotides matching TRBD2. Germline CDR1 reads LNHNV; CDR2 reads YYDKDF (reference sequence). CDR3 length: 16 amino acids. The junction had 6 bases not matched to a gene; V was cut back by 8 bases and J by 4 bases. The chain's CDR3 is CATFRTSGREYNEQFF. For the CDR3, the DNA is TGTGCCACCTTTCGGACTAGCGGGAGGGAATACAATGAGCAGTTCTTC.

The V gene is TRBV29-1, the J gene TRBJ2-1; no reliable D call. CDR1 is SQVTM and CDR2 is ANQGSEA in the germline V gene. Trimming took 3 bases from V and 7 from J, leaving 10 bases between them. The CDR3 loop spans 12 amino acids. The CDR3, as DNA: TGCAGCGTTGAGCTAGTCCATAATGAGCAGTTCTTC. Its translation is CSVELVHNEQFF.

As for this clone: At the DNA level, this CDR3 is encoded by other sequences in the same sample as well. CDR3 sequence reads: CASSLSGELFF. The CDR3 region has the DNA TGTGCCAGCAGCCTCAGCGGGGAGCTGTTTTTT. The genes are TRBV7-9 and TRBJ2-2; no firm D call. Germline assignment: CDR1 SEHNR and CDR2 FQNEAQ (reference sequence). V dropped 5 bases and J dropped 7 bases, with 5 bases sitting between them. The CDR3 has 11 residues.

This rearrangement joins TRBV6-5 to TRBJ2-2; TRBD1 agrees at 9 bases. Trimming took 6 bases from V and 2 from J; bases not matched to a gene: 4. CDR3 length equals 15 residues. CDR1 is MNHEY and CDR2 is SVGAGI in the germline V gene. Here the CDR3 reads CASRGTGHNTGELFF. The CDR3 coding sequence is TGTGCCAGCAGAGGGACAGGGCACAACACCGGGGAGCTGTTTTTT.